The rows below give T cell receptor beta chains drawn from one sample of a study of post-analysis software for immune sequencing data. TCRdb ran MiXCR on the PCR reads and lists one entry per CDR3 protein. This sample has about 770,000 distinct CDR3 sequences, with about half found just once. Sequencing was performed on blood. These TCRs come from a girl aged 10 to 17 with multiple sclerosis. Each CDR3 is given with its conserved first and last residue. The D gene is left open where the match is weak. Clone size is not always given. Where it is, it says once, few, many or a class for expanded clones.

V gene,J gene,D gene,clone size,CDR3 DNA,CDR3 protein
TRBV20-1,TRBJ2-3,-,-,TGCAGTGCACCGGGCCCTAGCACAGATACGCAGTATTTT,CSAPGPSTDTQYF
TRBV7-2,TRBJ2-7,TRBD2,-,TGTGCCAGCAGCTCAATTACTAGCGGGAGAGTCCACGAGCAGTACTTC,CASSSITSGRVHEQYF
TRBV20-1,TRBJ2-1,-,once,TGCAATGCTATCAAAGGCAATGAGCAGTTCTTC,CNAIKGNEQFF
TRBV7-9,TRBJ2-7,-,few,TGTGCCAGCAGCTTTTCCACGGGACCGTCCTACGAGCAGTACTTC,CASSFSTGPSYEQYF
TRBV24-1,TRBJ2-3,-,once,TGTGCCACCAGTGATCCCCGACAGAGCACAGATACGCAGTATTTT,CATSDPRQSTDTQYF
TRBV4-2,TRBJ2-3,-,few,TGTGCCAGCAGCCAAGATGGGAGAACTAGCACAGATACGCAGTATTTT,CASSQDGRTSTDTQYF
TRBV6-2/TRBV6-3,TRBJ2-1,-,-,TGTGCCAGCAGTTACTCCTCTCCGTCGAGCGGGCGGAGGAGCTCCTACAATGAGCAGTTCTTC,CASSYSSPSSGRRSSYNEQFF
TRBV5-1,TRBJ1-4,-,-,TGCGCCAGCAGCATCGGGGGAGATAATGAAAAACTGTTTTTT,CASSIGGDNEKLFF
TRBV15,TRBJ2-4,-,-,TGTGCCACCAGCTCTGGGTCCGGGGGGCGCGATTGGTCCTTAGCCAAAAACATTCAGTACTTC,CATSSGSGGRDWSLAKNIQYF
TRBV6-6,TRBJ2-7,-,few,TGTGCCAGCAGCATGACAGTAATCCCTCGTTGGACCTACGAGCAGTACTTC,CASSMTVIPRWTYEQYF
TRBV29-1,TRBJ2-5,TRBD2,many,TGCAGCGTGAGGACTAGCGGGAGCTGGAAGGAGACCCAGTACTTC,CSVRTSGSWKETQYF
TRBV20-1,TRBJ2-7,TRBD2,-,TGCAGTGCTAGTACAGCGGGAGCCCACGAGCAGTACTTC,CSASTAGAHEQYF
TRBV12-3/TRBV12-4,TRBJ2-3,-,-,TGTGCCAGCAGCCTATCTCGGAGCCAGGGGACAGATACGCAGTATTTT,CASSLSRSQGTDTQYF
TRBV29-1,TRBJ2-3,-,-,TGCAGCGCTACGGACTGGGGGAGAGGGACAGATACGCAGTATTTT,CSATDWGRGTDTQYF
TRBV7-6,TRBJ2-1,TRBD2,few,TGTGCCAGCAGCCCACCTAGCGGCCATGAGCAGTTCTTC,CASSPPSGHEQFF
TRBV4-1,TRBJ1-2,-,few,TGCGCCAGCAGCCAAGAGGAGTGGGAGGGGAACTATGGCTACACCTTC,CASSQEEWEGNYGYTF
TRBV6-6,TRBJ2-1,-,-,TGTGCCAGCAGTTCCCAGGGGTTCGATGAGCAGTTCTTC,CASSSQGFDEQFF
TRBV7-2,TRBJ2-7,-,-,TGTGCCAGCAGGCCGAACCTGGCCTACGAGCAGTACTTC,CASRPNLAYEQYF
TRBV9,TRBJ2-7,-,-,TGTGCTAGCAGCCCCAGGAGACAGGGAGGCGAGCAGTACTTC,CASSPRRQGGEQYF
TRBV7-2,TRBJ2-5,-,-,TGTGCCAGCTACCCCCTGTGGGGGGTCGGCAATGAGCAGTACTTC,CASYPLWGVGNEQYF
TRBV6-6,TRBJ1-1,-,-,TGTGCCAGCAGTTTCGGGGTTGGGCAGGGTAACACTGAAGCTTTCTTT,CASSFGVGQGNTEAFF
TRBV12-3/TRBV12-4,TRBJ1-1,-,few,TGTGCCAGCACCCCGACGGGCAGGGGATACACTGAAGCTTTCTTT,CASTPTGRGYTEAFF
TRBV4-2,TRBJ2-5,-,few,TGTGCCAGCAGCCAACTTACAGGGTTATCGGTCGGCCAAGAGACCCAGTACTTC,CASSQLTGLSVGQETQYF
TRBV5-1,TRBJ2-3,-,once,TGCGCCAGCAGCTCCATAACCGAGACGGTGGGAGATACGCAGTATTTT,CASSSITETVGDTQYF
TRBV6-6,TRBJ2-6,TRBD2,-,TGTGCCAGCAGTCTAGCGGGACCGGGCTCTGGGGCCAACGTCCGGACTTTC,CASSLAGPGSGANVRTF
TRBV12-3/TRBV12-4,TRBJ1-5,TRBD1,few,TGTGCCAGCACCCTACAGGGGGGCAATCAGCCCCAGCATTTT,CASTLQGGNQPQHF
TRBV20-1,TRBJ2-1,TRBD2,few,TGCAGTGCTGAGCGGGAGAGGTCCTACAATGAGCAGTTCTTC,CSAERERSYNEQFF
TRBV5-1,TRBJ1-2,TRBD1,few,TGCGCCAGCAGCCTTACCGGGACAGGGCACTATGGCTACACCTTC,CASSLTGTGHYGYTF
TRBV7-2,TRBJ2-1,-,few,TGTGCCAGCAGCTTAGGCCCTAGCGTCAGTGAGCAGTTCTTC,CASSLGPSVSEQFF
TRBV5-5,TRBJ2-1,-,-,TGTGCCAGCAGCCATGAGAGCCTGGCCGGGGCTTTCAATGAGCAGTTCTTC,CASSHESLAGAFNEQFF
TRBV7-6,TRBJ2-6,-,few,TGTGCCAGCAGCCACCGGGGCTCAAATGGGGCCAACGTCCTGACTTTC,CASSHRGSNGANVLTF
TRBV7-9,TRBJ1-4,-,-,TGTGCCAGCAGCCGACGGAATATGGCGGAAAAACTGTTTTTT,CASSRRNMAEKLFF
TRBV10-3,TRBJ2-1,-,-,TGTGCCATAAGCCAGAACAATGAGCAGTTCTTC,CAISQNNEQFF
TRBV10-3,TRBJ2-7,TRBD1,few,TGTGCCATCAGTGAGACCGGGACAGGGGTCTACGAGCAGTACTTC,CAISETGTGVYEQYF